These 28 T cell receptor beta chains were all obtained from the same sample, sequenced in a study of blood T cell repertoires in COVID-19. The protocol was immunoSEQ multiplex PCR, while the TCRdb copy is restricted to in-frame clones and leaves out a portion. This sample yields about 190,000 clones, of which more than 80% are seen a single time; approximately 0.5% belongs to the top ten. The sample consisted of peripheral blood. Receptor source: a man aged 50 to 59 with acute or convalescent COVID-19.

The rearrangement joins TRBV11-2 to TRBJ1-1, with 7 nucleotides matching TRBD1. Per the germline V gene, CDR1 is SGHAT and CDR2 is FQNNGV. This CDR3 region has 13 residues. The V and J ends lost 5 bases and 5 bases, in that order; junction bases with no gene match: 5. The CDR3 is CASSPRGRTEAFF. The DNA of the CDR3 is TGTGCCAGCAGCCCCAGGGGGAGGACTGAAGCTTTCTTT.

The chain joins TRBV20-1 to TRBJ2-3; TRBD2 aligns across 10 bases. With 3 bases clipped from V and 7 bases from J, the junction kept 7 bases outside the gene matches. The CDR3 length is 14 residues. CDR1 is DFQATT and CDR2 is SNEGSKA in the germline V gene (reference sequence). For the CDR3, the DNA is TGCAGTGCTAGTGTCCCTAGCGGGAGAAATACGCAGTATTTT. Translation: CSASVPSGRNTQYF.

The rearrangement links TRBV2 to TRBJ2-3; D perhaps matches TRBD1 (6 bases). Germline assignment: CDR1 SNHLY and CDR2 FYNNEI. The CDR3 is made up of 14 amino acids. V was cut by 6 bases and J by 0 bases, with 10 bases left in between. CDR3 in amino acids: CASRPGHSTDTQYF. CDR3 bases: TGTGCCAGCAGGCCGGGACACAGCACAGATACGCAGTATTTT. The full variable domain, rest sourced from reference TRBV2 and TRBJ2-3, is EPEVTQTPSHQVTQMGQEVILRCVPISNHLYFYWYRQILGQKVEFLVSFYNNEISEKSEIFDDQFSVERPDGSNFTLKIRSTKLEDSAMYFCASRPGHSTDTQYFGPGTRLTVL.

This chain uses TRBV12-5 with TRBJ2-1, with 10 nucleotides matching TRBD2. The CDR3 has 15 amino acids. Germline-derived CDR1 and CDR2 are LGHNT and FRNRAP. Trimming at V came to 1 base and at J to 9 bases, leaving 6 bases not matched to a gene. The CDR3 DNA follows: TGTGCTAGTGGTTTGGCCTCAGCGGGGGGGCTTGAGCAGTTCTTC. Its translation: CASGLASAGGLEQFF.

V is TRBV5-1 and J is TRBJ2-4; tentatively, D is TRBD2 (5 bases). This CDR3 spans 13 amino acids. The V and J ends lost 4 bases and 3 bases respectively, with 8 bases between them. Germline CDR1 and CDR2: SGHRS and YFSETQ. CDR3 residues: CASSQEVKNIQYF. The CDR3 nucleotides read TGCGCCAGCAGCCAGGAGGTCAAAAACATTCAGTACTTC.

The CDR3 region has the DNA TGTGCCAGCAGCTCAAGTGGGCCTCTAGCGGGGATTCAGTACTTC. Its protein is CASSSSGPLAGIQYF. The chain combines TRBV7-2 with TRBJ2-4, with TRBD2 matching 9 bases. V was clipped by 4 bases and J by 10 bases; unmatched bases: 11. This CDR3 is built from 15 residues. CDR1 and CDR2 from the germline V gene are SGHTA and FQGNSA. Based on the CDR3 plus reference TRBV7-2 and TRBJ2-4, the full variable domain is GAGVSQSPSNKVTEKGKDVELRCDPISGHTALYWYRQSLGQGLEFLIYFQGNSAPDKSGLPSDRFSAERTGGSVSTLTIQRTQQEDSAVYLCASSSSGPLAGIQYFGAGTRLSVL.

The chain carries TRBV6-5 and TRBJ2-1, with D maybe TRBD1 (6 bases). The germline V gene has CDR1 MNHEY and CDR2 SVGAGI. The V end lost 0 bases, the J end lost 10 bases, and 13 bases lay between the germline ends. The CDR3 is 14 residues long. In DNA, the CDR3 is TGTGCCAGCAGTTACTCGAGTCAGGGGAGCGAGCAGTTCTTC. This sequence encodes CASSYSSQGSEQFF.

The gene calls are TRBV27 and TRBJ1-2; 9 nucleotides align to TRBD1. The CDR3 contains 14 residues. Germline V gene data show CDR1 as MNHEY and CDR2 as SMNVEV (reference sequence). The J segment lost 8 bases and the V segment lost 5 bases, leaving 9 bases of the junction unmatched. This CDR3 reads CASSGTGGMRGYTF. The CDR3 bases are TGTGCCAGCAGTGGCACAGGGGGCATGCGAGGCTACACCTTC.

This clone was recorded only once. V usage is TRBV5-6 and J usage is TRBJ1-6; the match to TRBD1 covers 9 bases. In germline, CDR1 is SGHDT, CDR2 YYEEEE. The CDR3 loop spans 14 amino acids. J lost 14 bases, V lost 0 bases, and 6 bases had no gene match. The CDR3 loop reads CASSLGQGVLALHF. The CDR3 coding sequence is TGTGCCAGCAGCTTGGGACAGGGGGTTCTGGCCCTCCACTTT. The full variable domain, its missing parts supplied by reference TRBV5-6 and TRBJ1-6, is DAGVTQSPTHLIKTRGQQVTLRCSPKSGHDTVSWYQQALGQGPQFIFQYYEEEERQRGNFPDRFSGHQFPNYSSELNVNALLLGDSALYLCASSLGQGVLALHFGNGTRLTVT.

The rearrangement uses TRBV10-3 and TRBJ1-5, with a possible D match to TRBD1 (6 bases). Germline loops: CDR1 ENHRY, CDR2 SYGVKD. Trimming stripped 6 bases from V and 5 bases from J, with 14 bases between. This CDR3 region has 14 residues. The CDR3 nucleotides read TGTGCCATCAGGAGCGGACAGCTTGATCAGCCCCAGCATTTT. It translates to CAIRSGQLDQPQHF.

The rearrangement joins TRBV6-5 to TRBJ1-2; 9 bases match TRBD1. The CDR3 is 13 amino acids. CDR1 is MNHEY, CDR2 SVGAGI, per germline. V lost 8 bases to trimming and J lost 4 bases; unmatched junction nucleotides: 5. Written as DNA, the CDR3 is TGTGCCAGCCGGGACAGGGAATTCTATGGCTACACCTTC. It specifies CASRDREFYGYTF.

This sequence joins TRBV3-1 (or the pseudogene TRBV3-2) and TRBJ2-3; D is undetermined. The CDR3 has 15 amino acids. Germline V gene data show CDR1 as LGHDT and CDR2 as YNNKEL (reference sequence). The V gene lost 4 bases and the J gene lost 0 bases, with 11 bases spanning the gap. DNA for the CDR3: TGTGCCAGCAGCCGCCGACTGAGGAGCACAGATACGCAGTATTTT. Amino acid sequence: CASSRRLRSTDTQYF.

The chain couples TRBV7-8 to TRBJ2-6, with D uncertain. Germline assignment: CDR1 SGHVS and CDR2 FQNEAQ. The germline V and J ends were trimmed by 1 base and 0 bases, with 13 bases remaining between them. This CDR3 has 18 amino acids. Here the CDR3 DNA reads TGTGCCAGCAGCTTAGGGAGTAGTAGGATCTCTGGGGCCAACGTCCTGACTTTC. As protein: CASSLGSSRISGANVLTF. The full variable domain, in which reference TRBV7-8 and TRBJ2-6 provide the parts outside the CDR3, is GAGVSQSPRYKVAKRGQDVALRCDPISGHVSLFWYQQALGQGPEFLTYFQNEAQLDKSGLPSDRFFAERPEGSVSTLKIQRTQQEDSAVYLCASSLGSSRISGANVLTFGAGSRLTVL.

The V call is TRBV10-2, the J call TRBJ2-7, with 10 bases identical to TRBD1. The V gene's germline CDR1 is WSHSY and CDR2 SAAADI. This CDR3 spans 14 amino acids. Germline trimming cut 4 bases from V and 3 bases from J; bases unmatched to any gene: 3. The CDR3 is CASSGGDRGYEQYF. In DNA, the CDR3 is TGCGCCAGCAGTGGGGGGGACAGGGGCTACGAGCAGTACTTC.

The genes are TRBV13 and TRBJ2-2; D is perhaps TRBD1 (6 bases). The CDR3 runs 15 residues. Germline-derived CDR1 and CDR2 are PRHDT and FYEKMQ (reference sequence). With 3 bases removed from V and 6 bases from J, the gap between germline ends came to 14 bases. CDR3 loop: CASSFTGYPPGELFF. In DNA, the CDR3 is TGTGCCAGCAGCTTCACAGGGTATCCGCCCGGGGAGCTGTTTTTT. The complete variable domain, with remaining parts taken from reference TRBV13 and TRBJ2-2, reads AAGVIQSPRHLIKEKRETATLKCYPIPRHDTVYWYQQGPGQDPQFLISFYEKMQSDKGSIPDRFSAQQFSDYHSELNMSSLELGDSALYFCASSFTGYPPGELFFGEGSRLTVL.

This chain uses TRBV7-6 with TRBJ2-1, with a tentative D call TRBD2 (6 bases). Trimming pared 3 bases from V and 6 bases from J, leaving 15 bases between. The CDR3 sequence is 15 residues long. Per germline, CDR1 SGHVS and CDR2 FNYEAQ. The chain's CDR3 is CASSLGLASSNEQFF. The CDR3 DNA sequence: TGTGCCAGCAGCTTGGGCCTAGCGTCATCCAATGAGCAGTTCTTC.

The chain uses TRBV19 and TRBJ1-3; 7 bases line up with TRBD1. V lost 2 bases, J lost 0 bases, and 4 bases stayed unmatched. The CDR3 loop spans 16 amino acids. The germline V gene encodes CDR1 LNHDA and CDR2 SQIVND (reference sequence). The CDR3 bases are TGTGCCAGTAGTATATCGACAGGGTACTCTGGAAACACCATATATTTT. It codes for CASSISTGYSGNTIYF.

The V call is TRBV5-1, the J call TRBJ1-3; D is possibly TRBD1 (6 bases). V lost 4 bases, J lost 0 bases, and 20 bases lay in between. Per the germline V gene, CDR1 is SGHRS and CDR2 is YFSETQ. The CDR3 contains 18 residues. CDR3 bases: TGCGCCAGCAGCGCCATAACAGGGCGGCAGTCCTCTGGAAACACCATATATTTT. Translating it yields CASSAITGRQSSGNTIYF. Together with reference TRBV5-1 and TRBJ1-3, the CDR3 gives the full variable domain: KAGVTQTPRYLIKTRGQQVTLSCSPISGHRSVSWYQQTPGQGLQFLFEYFSETQRNKGNFPGRFSGRQFSNSRSEMNVSTLELGDSALYLCASSAITGRQSSGNTIYFGEGSWLTVV.

This sequence joins TRBV5-1 and TRBJ2-5; 7 bases map to TRBD1. Germline V gene lookup returns CDR1 SGHRS and CDR2 YFSETQ. The J segment lost 5 bases and the V segment lost 0 bases, leaving 7 bases of the junction unmatched. This CDR3 region has 15 residues. The CDR3 nucleotides read TGCGCCAGCAGCTTGGGTAGGGGGCGTGAGGAGACCCAGTACTTC. Translated: CASSLGRGREETQYF.

As DNA, the CDR3 is TGCAGCGTGGCGGGGCAGGGGGCAGACGAGCAGTACTTC. Translating it yields CSVAGQGADEQYF. The V call is TRBV29-1, the J call TRBJ2-7; TRBD1 agrees at 8 bases. The J segment lost 5 bases and the V segment lost 6 bases, leaving 9 bases of the junction unmatched. The CDR3 is made up of 13 amino acids. CDR1 is SQVTM, CDR2 ANQGSEA, per germline.

The rearrangement joins TRBV29-1 to TRBJ1-2; 7 positions agree with TRBD1. The trim removed 0 bases at V and 8 bases at J, leaving 6 bases unmatched. The germline V gene encodes CDR1 SQVTM and CDR2 ANQGSEA. The CDR3 consists of 13 residues. The CDR3 here is CSVEEQGYSGYTF. The CDR3 DNA reads TGCAGCGTTGAAGAACAGGGGTATTCAGGCTACACCTTC.

V is TRBV3-1 (or the pseudogene TRBV3-2) and J is TRBJ1-2; D is ambiguous. Trimming cost V 1 base and J 9 bases, with 15 bases left between them. Germline lookup yields CDR1 LGHDT and CDR2 YNNKEL (reference sequence). The CDR3 covers 14 residues. DNA for the CDR3: TGTGCCAGCAGCCAAGCAGGAGCGGGCGTAAGCTACACCTTC. Protein: CASSQAGAGVSYTF.

The V and J genes are TRBV18 and TRBJ2-5; the match to TRBD1 covers 7 bases. CDR1 is KGHSH, CDR2 LQKENI, per germline. Losses at the gene ends were 5 bases for V and 1 base for J; bases not matched to a gene: 4. The CDR3 runs 14 residues. The CDR3 region has the DNA TGTGCCAGCTCAGTCACAGGGGCCCAAGAGACCCAGTACTTC. Its protein product is CASSVTGAQETQYF.

This clone was detected a few times. The CDR3 loop is CASRDWGLADNEQFF. The CDR3 DNA is TGTGCCAGTAGGGACTGGGGACTAGCGGACAATGAGCAGTTCTTC. J is TRBJ2-1 and V is TRBV19; 11 bases agree with TRBD2. The trim removed 6 bases at V and 5 bases at J, leaving 6 bases unmatched. The CDR3 length is 15 residues. Germline-derived CDR1 and CDR2 are LNHDA and SQIVND (reference sequence).

Comment on this clone: The junction shows a germline mismatch at one end, possibly a read error. The chain joins TRBV7-7 to TRBJ1-3, with D possibly matching TRBD1 (5 bases). The CDR3 is 15 residues long. Germline lookup yields CDR1 SSHAT and CDR2 FNYEAQ (reference sequence). This CDR3 reads CASSLGAGSGNTIYF. The CDR3 coding sequence is TGTGCTAGCAGCTTAGGGGCAGGCTCTGGAAACACCATATATTTT. Looking up the rest from reference TRBV7-7 and TRBJ1-3 gives the full variable domain: GAGVSQSPRYKVTKRGQDVTLRCDPISSHATLYWYQQALGQGPEFLTYFNYEAQPDKSGLPSDRFSAERPEGSISTLTIQRTEQRDSAMYRCASSLGAGSGNTIYFGEGSWLTVV.

This rearrangement joins TRBV7-2 to TRBJ2-5; D may be TRBD2 (5 bases). The V and J ends lost 1 base and 4 bases respectively, with 10 bases between them. This CDR3 contains 14 residues. Germline V gene lookup returns CDR1 SGHTA and CDR2 FQGNSA. CDR3 sequence: CASSLGLLLETQYF. The CDR3 nucleotides are TGTGCCAGCAGCTTAGGACTACTCCTAGAGACCCAGTACTTC.

The chain uses TRBV4-2 and TRBJ1-5, with TRBD1 matching over 10 bases. Germline lookup yields CDR1 LGHNA and CDR2 YNFKEQ. This CDR3 has 18 amino acids. V trimming: 4 bases; J trimming: 8 bases; junction bases outside the gene matches: 17. The CDR3 bases are TGTGCCAGCAGCCCACCCCCCGGGACAGGGGTCCCGAGGGAGCCCCAGCATTTT. It specifies CASSPPPGTGVPREPQHF.

The chain employs TRBV7-2 and TRBJ2-3, with 8 bases matching TRBD1. The CDR3 has 14 residues. Germline assignment: CDR1 SGHTA and CDR2 FQGNSA. After removal of 2 bases from V and 3 bases from J, the junction contained 1 base not matched to a gene. The CDR3 is CASSLQGATDTQYF. CDR3 in DNA: TGTGCCAGCAGCTTACAGGGGGCTACAGATACGCAGTATTTT.